Listed below are T cell receptor beta chains from one sample, sequenced in a study of shared clonotypes between healthy human individuals. The table came from immunoSEQ multiplex PCR; TCRdb's copy has only in-frame clones and leaves some out. Among roughly 2 million clones, roughly 95% were seen once, and the ten largest hold around 1.1%. The source material was naive CD8+ T cells sorted from blood. Receptors originate from a man aged 18 to 29 in good health. The CDR3 runs from the conserved cysteine through the conserved F or W. Each record gives: J gene, clone size, V gene, D gene, CDR3 DNA, CDR3 protein. The D gene is left open where the match is weak. Expanded clones are given a class, and other clones once, few, many or no size at all.

J gene: TRBJ2-5
clone size: .
V gene: TRBV13
D gene: TRBD2
CDR3 DNA: TGTGCCAGCAGCTACAGCGGGGGAATACAAGAGACCCAGTACTTC
CDR3 protein: CASSYSGGIQETQYF

J gene: TRBJ2-7
clone size: once
V gene: TRBV7-9
D gene: .
CDR3 DNA: TGTGCCAGCAGCCCGGGCCCGAGGGACGAGCAGTACTTC
CDR3 protein: CASSPGPRDEQYF

J gene: TRBJ1-5
clone size: .
V gene: TRBV4-1
D gene: TRBD1
CDR3 DNA: TGCGCCAGCAGCGACAGGGGCAATCAGCCCCAGCATTTT
CDR3 protein: CASSDRGNQPQHF

J gene: TRBJ2-7
clone size: .
V gene: TRBV5-8
D gene: TRBD1
CDR3 DNA: TGTGCCAGCAGCTCCAGGACAGGAGTTAGCTCCTACGAGCAGTACTTC
CDR3 protein: CASSSRTGVSSYEQYF

J gene: TRBJ2-7
clone size: few
V gene: TRBV2
D gene: TRBD2
CDR3 DNA: TGTGCCAGCGAACTAGCGGGGTCCTACGAGCAGTACTTC
CDR3 protein: CASELAGSYEQYF

J gene: TRBJ2-7
clone size: .
V gene: TRBV30
D gene: TRBD2
CDR3 DNA: TGTGCCTGGAGTGGGACTAGCGGGAGGGTAGGAGAGCAGTACTTC
CDR3 protein: CAWSGTSGRVGEQYF

J gene: TRBJ1-2
clone size: .
V gene: TRBV9
D gene: .
CDR3 DNA: TGTGCCAGCAGCTCTCTTACAGGGTACTATGGCTACACCTTC
CDR3 protein: CASSSLTGYYGYTF

J gene: TRBJ2-3
clone size: .
V gene: TRBV25-1
D gene: TRBD1
CDR3 DNA: TGTGCCAGCTCACCGACAGGGGGTTTGCCGTATTTT
CDR3 protein: CASSPTGGLPYF

J gene: TRBJ2-7
clone size: .
V gene: TRBV27
D gene: .
CDR3 DNA: TGTGCCAGCAGTCCCCGGCCGGCCCTCTACGAGCAGTACTTC
CDR3 protein: CASSPRPALYEQYF

J gene: TRBJ2-5
clone size: .
V gene: TRBV4-2
D gene: .
CDR3 DNA: TGTGCCAGCAGCCAAGTGTATCAAGAGACCCAGTACTTC
CDR3 protein: CASSQVYQETQYF